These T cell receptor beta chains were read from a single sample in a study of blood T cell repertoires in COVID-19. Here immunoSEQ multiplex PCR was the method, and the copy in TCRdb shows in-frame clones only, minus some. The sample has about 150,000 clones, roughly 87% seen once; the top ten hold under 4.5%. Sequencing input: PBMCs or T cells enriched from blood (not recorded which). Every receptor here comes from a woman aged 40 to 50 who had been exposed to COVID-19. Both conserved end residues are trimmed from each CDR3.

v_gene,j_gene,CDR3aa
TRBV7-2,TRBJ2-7,ASSFRELEQY
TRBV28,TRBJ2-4,ASSLAKNIQY
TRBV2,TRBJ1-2,ASSSNQGGVYGYT
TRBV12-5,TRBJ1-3,ASGLTRTGGNTIY
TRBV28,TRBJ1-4,ASRPTGVLEKLF
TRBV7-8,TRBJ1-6,ASSYQTGLSPLH
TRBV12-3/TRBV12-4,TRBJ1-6,ASSRRSNSPLH
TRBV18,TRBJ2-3,ASSPAGGGGQY
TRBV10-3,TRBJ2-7,AIGLAGLYEQY
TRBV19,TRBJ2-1,ASSARGGSFYNEQF
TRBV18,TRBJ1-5,ASSPGQRESAQH
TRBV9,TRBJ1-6,ASSVDPGTNSPLH
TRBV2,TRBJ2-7,ASRQGAYEQY
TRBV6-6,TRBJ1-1,ASTGVQGNTEAF
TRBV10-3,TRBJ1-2,AISVLGGRSYGYT
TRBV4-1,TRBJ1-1,ASSAKLNRGTEAF
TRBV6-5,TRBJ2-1,ASSKRGGLDNEQF
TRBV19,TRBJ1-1,ASSMGPGTGANTEAF
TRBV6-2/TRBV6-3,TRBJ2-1,ASSYPSGGVYNEQF
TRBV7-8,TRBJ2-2,ASSPDRVTGELF
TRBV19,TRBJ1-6,ASSLGTGRGGSPLH
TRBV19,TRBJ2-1,ASSITSGSLDEQF
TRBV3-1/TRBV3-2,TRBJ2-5,ASSQESYTDRGFKTQY
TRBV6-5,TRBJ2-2,ASTRTSGDTGELF
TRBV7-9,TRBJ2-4,ASSRTGGGKNIQY
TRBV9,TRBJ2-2,ASSEMGAITGELF
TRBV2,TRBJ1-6,ASSIQRINSPLH
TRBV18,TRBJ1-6,ASSPPSGDSPLH
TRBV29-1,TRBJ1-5,SVAFSGNQPQH
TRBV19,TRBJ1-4,ASSGPFNEKLF
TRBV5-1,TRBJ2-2,ASSLGTSGNTGELF
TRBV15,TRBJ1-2,ATSRPRGLTDYT
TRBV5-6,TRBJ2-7,ASSWAGGYEQY
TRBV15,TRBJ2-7,ATSREKPGTFYEQY
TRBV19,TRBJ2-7,ASSIHPGDRGPYEQY
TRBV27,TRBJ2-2,ASSNPQRGKNGELF
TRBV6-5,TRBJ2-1,ASSSPGLANNEQF
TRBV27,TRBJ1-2,ASRPGTGGGYT
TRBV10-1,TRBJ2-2,ASSDRGGLTGELF
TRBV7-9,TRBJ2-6,ASSSPSSTATTGANVLT
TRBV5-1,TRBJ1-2,ASSGGQNYGYT
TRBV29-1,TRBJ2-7,SVGTPGQSSYEQY
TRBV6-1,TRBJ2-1,ASSELAGYSYNEQF
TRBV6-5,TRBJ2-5,ASDRGETQY
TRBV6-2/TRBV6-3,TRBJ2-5,ASSYGTSVETQY
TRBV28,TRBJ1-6,ASSPPTGQRSPLH